These 3 T cell receptor beta chains originate from one sample sequenced in a study of identical twins. TCRdb re-called the 5' RACE reads through MiXCR, storing one row per CDR3 protein. The data contain about 790,000 distinct CDR3 sequences, roughly 18% of them singletons. These data also formed part of another study, on T cells expressing NK-cell markers.

The sample was PBMCs. The receptors derive from a woman aged 18-29 years in good health.

In its sample, this clonotype was seen a few times. This sequence joins TRBV15 and TRBJ2-2; TRBD1 agrees at 9 bases. The length of the CDR3 is 16 residues. The germline gives CDR1 LNHNV, CDR2 YYDKDF (reference sequence). V was pared by 5 bases and J by 2 bases, with 6 bases of the junction left unmatched. The DNA of the CDR3 is TGTGCCACCAGCGCTATGACAGGGGGAAACACCGGGGAGCTGTTTTTT. As protein: CATSAMTGGNTGELFF.

V and J are TRBV20-1 and TRBJ2-7; 10 bases are shared with TRBD1. V shed 0 bases and J 5 bases; nucleotides not matched to a gene: 7. The germline V gene has CDR1 DFQATT and CDR2 SNEGSKA (reference sequence). The CDR3 extends over 15 amino acids. As DNA, the CDR3 is TGCAGTGCTAGAGAGAGGACAGGGGGGTACGACGAGCAGTACTTC. Its translation is CSARERTGGYDEQYF.

The rearrangement uses TRBV5-1 and TRBJ2-1; the D is unclear. Trimming pared 1 base from V and 9 bases from J, leaving 5 bases between. The CDR3 is 11 residues long. CDR1 and CDR2 (germline): SGHRS, YFSETQ. CDR3 in amino acids: CASSLLAEQFF. The CDR3 nucleotides read TGCGCCAGCAGCTTGCTCGCTGAGCAGTTCTTC.